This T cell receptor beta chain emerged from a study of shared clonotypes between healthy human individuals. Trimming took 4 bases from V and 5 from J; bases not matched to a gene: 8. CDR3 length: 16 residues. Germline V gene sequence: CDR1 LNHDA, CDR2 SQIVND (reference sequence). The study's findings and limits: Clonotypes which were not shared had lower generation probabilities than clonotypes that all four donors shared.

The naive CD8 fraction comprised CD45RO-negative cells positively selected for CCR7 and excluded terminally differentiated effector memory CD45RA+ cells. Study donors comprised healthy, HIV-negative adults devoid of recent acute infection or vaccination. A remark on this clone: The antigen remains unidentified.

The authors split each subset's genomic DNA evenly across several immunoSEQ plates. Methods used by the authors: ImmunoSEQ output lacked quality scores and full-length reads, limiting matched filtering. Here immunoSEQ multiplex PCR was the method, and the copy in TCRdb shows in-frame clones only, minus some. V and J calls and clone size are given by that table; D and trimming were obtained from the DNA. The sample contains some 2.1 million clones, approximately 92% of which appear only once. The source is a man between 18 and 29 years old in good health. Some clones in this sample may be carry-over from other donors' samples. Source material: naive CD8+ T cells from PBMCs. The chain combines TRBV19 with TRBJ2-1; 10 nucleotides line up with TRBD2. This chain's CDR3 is CASSNGAGGPNNEQFF. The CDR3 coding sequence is TGTGCCAGTAGTAACGGAGCGGGAGGGCCAAACAATGAGCAGTTCTTC.